A single sample gave rise to the 2 T cell receptor beta chains below, sequenced in a study of metastatic and nonmetastatic thyroid tumors. Via MiXCR, TCRdb re-called the PCR reads. The sample holds 11,000 or so clones, more than 30% seen once. Every patient was untreated before thyroid surgery. Sequencing was performed on tumor tissue. Source of these receptors: a female donor with papillary thyroid cancer or a benign thyroid nodule (not recorded which). Some clones in this sample may be carry-over from other donors' samples.

This clone was seen more than once but under ten times. This may be a read error, as it is one base from a much larger clone. Other DNA sequences of this sample code for an identical CDR3. This chain joins TRBV5-1 and TRBJ2-3; TRBD2 matches at 7 bases. V gave up 10 bases and J gave up 0 bases; unmatched junction bases: 8. Germline CDR1 reads SGHRS; CDR2 reads YFSETQ. CDR3 length equals 14 residues. The CDR3 reads CAFFREASTDTQYF. The CDR3 DNA follows: TGCGCCTTTTTTCGGGAGGCAAGCACAGATACGCAGTATTTT.

By share, this clone counts as medium-sized. This chain links TRBV12-3 or TRBV12-4 with TRBJ2-1; D tentatively fits TRBD1 or TRBD2 (6 bases each). The CDR3 consists of 14 residues. V lost 3 bases and J lost 6, with 12 bases in between. The DNA of the CDR3 is TGTGCCAGCAGTTTGAGGGGGGCCGGCAATGAGCAGTTCTTC. Its translation: CASSLRGAGNEQFF.